This TCR beta chain comes out of a study of blood T cell repertoires in COVID-19. Study at large: There were acute and convalescent COVID-19 samples, and they came from the United States, Italy and Spain.

Germline V lookup: CDR1 SGHRS, CDR2 YFSETQ. The CDR3 has 15 amino acids. Trimming pared 0 bases from V and 4 bases from J, leaving 13 bases between. The protocol was immunoSEQ multiplex PCR, while the TCRdb copy is restricted to in-frame clones and leaves out a portion. Counted here are about 400,000 clones, nearly 90% occurring once; the ten biggest clones make up around 2%. The J gene is TRBJ1-2, the V gene TRBV5-1, with D tentatively TRBD1 (5 bases). This TCR derives from a woman in her 40s with acute COVID-19. Sequencing was done on a sample of PBMCs or T cells enriched from blood (not recorded which). CDR3 bases: TGCGCCAGCAGCTTGGACGGGGGAGAGGCCTATGGCTACACCTTC. This codes for CASSLDGGEAYGYTF.